These 15 T cell receptor beta chains share one sample of origin, sequenced in a study of cytomegalovirus exposure and HLA in healthy donors. Primers: 60 Vbeta forward and 13 Jbeta reverse. Here immunoSEQ multiplex PCR was the method, and the copy in TCRdb shows in-frame clones only, minus some. The sample shows some 120,000 clones, approximately 78% of them seen only once. Sequencing was done on a sample of PBMCs. The receptors originated from a woman in her thirties or forties in good health and CMV-seropositive.

The J gene is TRBJ1-6, the V gene TRBV11-2; a possible D gene is TRBD1 (6 bases). The CDR3 has 15 amino acids. Looked up from germline, CDR1 is SGHAT and CDR2 is FQNNGV. The V end was cut by 2 bases, the J end by 9 bases, with 14 bases between. The CDR3 protein is CASSLSRTAASPLHF. The DNA for the CDR3 is TGTGCCAGCAGCTTAAGTAGGACAGCGGCTTCACCCCTCCACTTT.

In the case of this clone: Other DNA sequences in this specimen translate into the identical CDR3. The chain combines TRBV4-1 with TRBJ1-1, with 9 bases identical to TRBD1. Germline V gives CDR1 MGHRA, CDR2 YSYEKL. The ends lost 4 bases at V and 8 bases at J; junction bases unmatched: 17. CDR3 length: 17 residues. The CDR3 loop reads CASSPGGGQGEGTEAFF. CDR3 nucleotide sequence: TGCGCCAGCAGCCCTGGAGGGGGACAGGGTGAAGGCACCGAAGCTTTCTTT.

This chain connects TRBV7-6 to TRBJ2-1; the D gene is possibly TRBD2 (7 bases). CDR1 is SGHVS and CDR2 is FNYEAQ in the germline V gene. V lost 7 bases and J lost 9, with 16 bases in between. The CDR3 loop spans 13 amino acids. CDR3 in amino acids: CASTIPGGGEQFF. The CDR3 nucleotides are TGTGCCAGCACCATACCGGGGGGCGGTGAGCAGTTCTTC. The variable domain in full, with the rest retrieved from reference TRBV7-6 and TRBJ2-1, is GAGVSQSPRYKVTKRGQDVALRCDPISGHVSLYWYRQALGQGPEFLTYFNYEAQQDKSGLPNDRFSAERPEGSISTLTIQRTEQRDSAMYRCASTIPGGGEQFFGPGTRLTVL.

The V and J genes are TRBV7-2 and TRBJ1-1, with 7 bases aligning to TRBD1. V shed 6 bases and J 3 bases; nucleotides not matched to a gene: 4. Germline CDR1 is SGHTA and CDR2 is FQGNSA. The CDR3 covers 13 residues. The CDR3 sequence: CASSRTGYTEAFF. CDR3 sequence (DNA): TGTGCCAGCAGTCGGACAGGATACACTGAAGCTTTCTTT. The whole variable domain, remainder taken from reference TRBV7-2 and TRBJ1-1, is GAGVSQSPSNKVTEKGKDVELRCDPISGHTALYWYRQSLGQGLEFLIYFQGNSAPDKSGLPSDRFSAERTGGSVSTLTIQRTQQEDSAVYLCASSRTGYTEAFFGQGTRLTVV.

V is TRBV4-3 and J is TRBJ2-1; weak D call: TRBD1 (5 bases). CDR1 is LGHNA, CDR2 YSLEER, per germline. The CDR3 is 12 residues long. V was pared by 0 bases and J by 15 bases, with 12 bases between. CDR3 DNA: TGCGCCAGCAGCCAAGATTTGACAGTTCCGTTCTTC. Its translation is CASSQDLTVPFF.

The genes are TRBV6-1 and TRBJ2-3; D gene uncertain. This CDR3 is built from 11 residues. Germline loops: CDR1 MNHNS, CDR2 SASEGT. V lost 7 bases and J 6 bases, leaving 8 bases between the germline ends. This CDR3 is CASTPADTQYF. CDR3 nucleotides: TGTGCCAGCACCCCCGCGGATACGCAGTATTTT.

This rearrangement joins TRBV10-3 to TRBJ1-2; D is perhaps TRBD1 (6 bases). V lost 7 bases to trimming and J lost 7 bases, with 25 bases between them. Per germline, CDR1 ENHRY and CDR2 SYGVKD. This CDR3 region has 16 residues. CDR3 residues: CAINDSQDRTYGGYTF. Here the CDR3 DNA reads TGTGCCATCAACGACTCCCAGGACAGAACCTATGGTGGCTACACCTTC.

The rearrangement links TRBV15 to TRBJ2-5, with D tentatively TRBD2 (6 bases). The CDR3 loop spans 13 amino acids. Trimming took off 0 bases at V and 9 bases at J, with 11 bases between the two ends. The germline CDR1 and CDR2 sequences are LNHNV and YYDKDF (reference sequence). The CDR3 sequence: CATSRDLREAQYF. CDR3 nucleotides: TGTGCCACCAGCAGAGATTTAAGGGAGGCCCAGTACTTC.

The chain is built from TRBV5-1 and TRBJ1-1; TRBD1 matches at 7 bases. V lost 5 bases, J lost 0 bases, and 4 bases stayed unmatched. This CDR3 spans 14 amino acids. CDR1 is SGHRS and CDR2 is YFSETQ in the germline V gene. As DNA, the CDR3 is TGCGCCAGCAGTTTGACAGGGATGAACACTGAAGCTTTCTTT. It encodes CASSLTGMNTEAFF. Looking up the rest from reference TRBV5-1 and TRBJ1-1 gives the full variable domain: KAGVTQTPRYLIKTRGQQVTLSCSPISGHRSVSWYQQTPGQGLQFLFEYFSETQRNKGNFPGRFSGRQFSNSRSEMNVSTLELGDSALYLCASSLTGMNTEAFFGQGTRLTVV.

The V call is TRBV21-1, the J call TRBJ1-5; TRBD1, the table's D call, was not compared with the DNA. TRBV21-1 is noted as a pseudogene. The CDR3 spans 18 residues. CDR3 DNA sequence: TGTGCCAGCAGCAAGGTCATGGACCGGGACAGGGGCAATCAGCCCCAGCATTTT. It codes for CASSKVMDRDRGNQPQHF.

The chain employs TRBV7-2 and TRBJ1-2; the match to TRBD1 covers 7 bases. Germline CDR1 SGHTA, CDR2 FQGNSA. CDR3 length: 15 residues. The trim removed 5 bases at V and 2 bases at J, leaving 8 bases unmatched. For the CDR3, the DNA is TGTGCCAGCAGCCCCCGGACAGGTACCAACTATGGCTACACCTTC. This translates into CASSPRTGTNYGYTF. Full variable domain (remainder filled in from reference TRBV7-2 and TRBJ1-2): GAGVSQSPSNKVTEKGKDVELRCDPISGHTALYWYRQSLGQGLEFLIYFQGNSAPDKSGLPSDRFSAERTGGSVSTLTIQRTQQEDSAVYLCASSPRTGTNYGYTFGSGTRLTVV.

V gene TRBV7-9 combines with J gene TRBJ2-7; 9 bases agree with TRBD2. J lost 3 bases, V lost 2 bases, and 2 bases had no gene match. CDR3 size: 14 residues. Germline V lookup: CDR1 SEHNR, CDR2 FQNEAQ (reference sequence). CDR3 nucleotide sequence: TGTGCCAGCAGCTTAACTAGCGGGTACTACGAGCAGTACTTC. Residues: CASSLTSGYYEQYF.

CDR3 loop: CASSRGTPGRYEQYF. The CDR3 DNA is TGTGCCAGCAGTCGCGGGACTCCAGGGCGATACGAGCAGTACTTC. This chain connects TRBV6-5 to TRBJ2-7, with a possible D match to TRBD2 (6 bases). Germline assignment: CDR1 MNHEY and CDR2 SVGAGI. The CDR3 sequence is 15 residues long. V shed 5 bases and J shed 4 bases, with 18 bases lying between them.

The rearrangement links TRBV10-3 to TRBJ1-2; TRBD1 matches at 8 bases. V lost 6 bases and J lost 2; bases outside the gene matches: 5. Germline V lookup: CDR1 ENHRY, CDR2 SYGVKD. The CDR3 length is 14 residues. CDR3 sequence reads: CAIRPGQENYGYTF. The CDR3, as DNA: TGTGCCATCAGGCCGGGACAGGAAAACTATGGCTACACCTTC.

The V call is TRBV2, the J call TRBJ2-7; the D gene is possibly TRBD2 (6 bases). CDR1 and CDR2 (germline): SNHLY, FYNNEI. This CDR3 is built from 13 residues. The germline V and J ends were trimmed by 5 bases and 5 bases, with 13 bases remaining between them. The CDR3 DNA sequence: TGTGCCAGCAGTCTAAGGGAGGCCCACGAGCAGTACTTC. It specifies CASSLREAHEQYF.